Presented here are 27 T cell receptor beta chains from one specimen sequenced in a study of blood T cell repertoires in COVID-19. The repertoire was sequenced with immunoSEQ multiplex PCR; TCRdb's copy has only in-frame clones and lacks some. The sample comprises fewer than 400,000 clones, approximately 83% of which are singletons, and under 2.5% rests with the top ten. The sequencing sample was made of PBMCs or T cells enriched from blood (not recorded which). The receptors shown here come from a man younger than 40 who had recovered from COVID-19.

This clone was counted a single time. The CDR3 region is CASASIGSGNTIYF. CDR3 DNA: TGTGCCAGCGCCTCCATCGGCTCTGGAAACACCATATATTTT. This sequence joins TRBV2 and TRBJ1-3, with unresolved D. The CDR3 length is 14 residues. In germline, CDR1 is SNHLY, CDR2 FYNNEI. The V end was cut by 8 bases, the J end by 0 bases, with 11 bases between.

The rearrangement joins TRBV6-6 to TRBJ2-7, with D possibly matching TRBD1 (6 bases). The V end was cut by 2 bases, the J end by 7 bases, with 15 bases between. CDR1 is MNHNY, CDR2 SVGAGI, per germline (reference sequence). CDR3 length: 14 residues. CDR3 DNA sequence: TGTGCCAGCAGTTACGGACAGAATTTTGAAGAGCAGTACTTC. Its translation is CASSYGQNFEEQYF.

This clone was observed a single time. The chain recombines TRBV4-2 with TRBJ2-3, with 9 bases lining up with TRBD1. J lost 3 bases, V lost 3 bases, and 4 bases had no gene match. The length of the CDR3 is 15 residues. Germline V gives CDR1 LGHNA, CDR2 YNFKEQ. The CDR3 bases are TGTGCCAGCAGCCACCCGGGACAGGGTACAGATACGCAGTATTTT. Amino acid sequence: CASSHPGQGTDTQYF.

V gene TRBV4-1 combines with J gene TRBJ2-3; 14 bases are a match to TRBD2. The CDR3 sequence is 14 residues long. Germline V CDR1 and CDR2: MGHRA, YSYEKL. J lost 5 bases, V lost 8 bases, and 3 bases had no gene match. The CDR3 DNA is TGCGCCAGCGCTGGACTAGCGGGGGGAGATACGCAGTATTTT. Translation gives CASAGLAGGDTQYF.

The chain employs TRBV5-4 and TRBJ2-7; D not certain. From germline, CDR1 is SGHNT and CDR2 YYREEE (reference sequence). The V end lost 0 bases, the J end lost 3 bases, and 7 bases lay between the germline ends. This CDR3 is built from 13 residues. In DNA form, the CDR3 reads TGTGCCAGCAGCTTGGACAGAAGCTACGAGCAGTACTTC. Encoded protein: CASSLDRSYEQYF.

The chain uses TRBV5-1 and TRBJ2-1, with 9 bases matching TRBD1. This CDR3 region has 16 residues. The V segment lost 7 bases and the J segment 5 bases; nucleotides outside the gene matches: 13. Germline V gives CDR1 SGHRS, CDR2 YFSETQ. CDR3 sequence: CASAGGGTGIDNEQFF. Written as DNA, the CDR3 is TGCGCCAGCGCCGGTGGAGGGACAGGGATTGACAATGAGCAGTTCTTC.

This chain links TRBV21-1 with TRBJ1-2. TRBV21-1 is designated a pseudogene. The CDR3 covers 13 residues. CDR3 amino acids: CASSDPGVYGYTF. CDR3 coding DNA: TGTGCCAGCAGCGATCCCGGGGTGTATGGCTACACCTTC.

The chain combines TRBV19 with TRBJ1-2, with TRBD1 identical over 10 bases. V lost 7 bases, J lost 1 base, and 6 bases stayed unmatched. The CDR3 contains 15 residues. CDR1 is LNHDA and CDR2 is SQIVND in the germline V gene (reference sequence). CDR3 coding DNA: TGTGCCAGTAAAACTTGGGACAGGGGTAACTATGGCTACACCTTC. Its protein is CASKTWDRGNYGYTF.

In DNA, the CDR3 is TGTGCCAGTAGCTCCTGGTCCGGGACTATGAACACTGAAGCTTTCTTT. It is translated as CASSSWSGTMNTEAFF. The V and J genes are TRBV19 and TRBJ1-1, with TRBD1 as a possible D gene (5 bases). CDR1 and CDR2 from the germline V gene are LNHDA and SQIVND (reference sequence). V was trimmed by 6 bases and J by 0 bases, leaving 17 bases between them. The CDR3 is 16 amino acids.

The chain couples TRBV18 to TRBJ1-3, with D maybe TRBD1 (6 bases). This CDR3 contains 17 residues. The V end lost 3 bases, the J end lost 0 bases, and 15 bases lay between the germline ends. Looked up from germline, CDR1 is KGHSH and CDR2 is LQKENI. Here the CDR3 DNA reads TGTGCCAGCTCACCGACGACAGGAGGAAACTCTGGAAACACCATATATTTT. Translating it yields CASSPTTGGNSGNTIYF.

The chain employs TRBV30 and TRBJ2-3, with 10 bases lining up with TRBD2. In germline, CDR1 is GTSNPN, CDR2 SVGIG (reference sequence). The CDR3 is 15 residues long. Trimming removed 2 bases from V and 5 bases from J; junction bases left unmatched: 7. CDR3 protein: CAWSLSGGGRDTQYF. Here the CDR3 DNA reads TGTGCCTGGAGTCTAAGCGGGGGGGGTAGAGATACGCAGTATTTT.

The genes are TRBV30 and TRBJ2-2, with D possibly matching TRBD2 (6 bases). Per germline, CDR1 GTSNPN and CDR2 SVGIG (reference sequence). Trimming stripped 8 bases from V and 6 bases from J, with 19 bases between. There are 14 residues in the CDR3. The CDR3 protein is CALRGPEIPGELFF. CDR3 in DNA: TGTGCCCTGCGGGGCCCGGAAATCCCCGGGGAGCTGTTTTTT.

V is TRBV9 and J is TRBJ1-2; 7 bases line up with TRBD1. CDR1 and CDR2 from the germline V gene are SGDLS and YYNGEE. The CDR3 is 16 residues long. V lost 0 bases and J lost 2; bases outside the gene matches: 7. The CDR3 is CASSVGGWDRNYGYTF. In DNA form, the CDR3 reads TGTGCCAGCAGCGTAGGAGGATGGGACAGAAACTATGGCTACACCTTC.

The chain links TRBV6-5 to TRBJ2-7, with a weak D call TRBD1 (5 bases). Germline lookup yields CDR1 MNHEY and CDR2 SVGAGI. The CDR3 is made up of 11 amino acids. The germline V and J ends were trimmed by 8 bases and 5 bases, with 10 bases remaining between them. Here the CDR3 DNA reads TGTGCCAGCGGCCCCAGGGACGAGCAGTACTTC. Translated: CASGPRDEQYF.

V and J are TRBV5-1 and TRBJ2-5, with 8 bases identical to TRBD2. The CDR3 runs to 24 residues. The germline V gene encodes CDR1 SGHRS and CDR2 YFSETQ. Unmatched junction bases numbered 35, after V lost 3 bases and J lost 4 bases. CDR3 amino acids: CASSWGAGGGPLRRAQPGGETQYF. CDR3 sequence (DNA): TGCGCCAGCAGCTGGGGGGCCGGGGGGGGTCCGTTGCGACGGGCTCAACCTGGGGGAGAGACCCAGTACTTC.

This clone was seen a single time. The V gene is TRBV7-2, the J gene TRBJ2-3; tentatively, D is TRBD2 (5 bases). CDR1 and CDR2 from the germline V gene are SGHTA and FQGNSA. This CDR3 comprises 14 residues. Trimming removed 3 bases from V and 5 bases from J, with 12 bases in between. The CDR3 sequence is CASSFSRAGDTQYF. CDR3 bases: TGTGCCAGCAGCTTTTCGCGGGCTGGAGATACGCAGTATTTT.

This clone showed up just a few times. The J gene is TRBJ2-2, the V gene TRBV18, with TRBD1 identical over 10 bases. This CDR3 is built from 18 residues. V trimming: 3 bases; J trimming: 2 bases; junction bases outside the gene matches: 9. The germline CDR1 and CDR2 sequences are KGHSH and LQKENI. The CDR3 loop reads CASSPLDRQGANTGELFF. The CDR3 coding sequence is TGTGCCAGCTCACCCCTTGACAGACAGGGGGCTAACACCGGGGAGCTGTTTTTT.

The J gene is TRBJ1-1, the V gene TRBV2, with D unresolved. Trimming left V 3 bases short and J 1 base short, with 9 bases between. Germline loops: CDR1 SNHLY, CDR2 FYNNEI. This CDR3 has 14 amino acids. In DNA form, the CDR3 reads TGTGCCAGCAGTGATCCAGTTACGAACACTGAAGCTTTCTTT. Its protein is CASSDPVTNTEAFF.

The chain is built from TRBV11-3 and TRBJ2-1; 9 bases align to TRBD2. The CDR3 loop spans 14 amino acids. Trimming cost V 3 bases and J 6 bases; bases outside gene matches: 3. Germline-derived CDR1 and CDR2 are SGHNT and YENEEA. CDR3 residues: CASSFSGGFNEQFF. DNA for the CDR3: TGTGCCAGCAGCTTTAGCGGGGGTTTCAATGAGCAGTTCTTC.

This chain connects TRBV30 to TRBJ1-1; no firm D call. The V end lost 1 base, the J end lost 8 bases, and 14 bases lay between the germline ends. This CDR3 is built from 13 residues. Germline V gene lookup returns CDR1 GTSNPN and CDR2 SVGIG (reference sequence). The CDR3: CAWSAPRGREAFF. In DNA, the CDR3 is TGTGCCTGGAGTGCCCCCCGAGGGAGGGAAGCTTTCTTT.

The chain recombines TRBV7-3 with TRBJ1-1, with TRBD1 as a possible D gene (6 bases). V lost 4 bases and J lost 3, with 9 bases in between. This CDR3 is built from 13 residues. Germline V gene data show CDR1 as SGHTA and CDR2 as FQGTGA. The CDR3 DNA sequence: TGTGCCAGCAGCTACTACAGGGACACTGAAGCTTTCTTT. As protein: CASSYYRDTEAFF.

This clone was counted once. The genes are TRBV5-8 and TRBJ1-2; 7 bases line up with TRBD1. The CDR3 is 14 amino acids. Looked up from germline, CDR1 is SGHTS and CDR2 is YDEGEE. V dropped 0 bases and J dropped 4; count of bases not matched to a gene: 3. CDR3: CASSLGDRGYGYTF. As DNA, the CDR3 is TGTGCCAGCAGCTTGGGGGACAGAGGCTATGGCTACACCTTC.

CDR3 amino acids: CASSAQGGIYEQYF. The CDR3, as DNA: TGTGCCAGCAGTGCACAGGGAGGGATCTACGAGCAGTACTTC. The V and J genes are TRBV2 and TRBJ2-7, with a possible D match to TRBD2 (7 bases). V was pared by 4 bases and J by 3 bases, with 13 bases between. This CDR3 spans 14 amino acids. Per the germline V gene, CDR1 is SNHLY and CDR2 is FYNNEI.

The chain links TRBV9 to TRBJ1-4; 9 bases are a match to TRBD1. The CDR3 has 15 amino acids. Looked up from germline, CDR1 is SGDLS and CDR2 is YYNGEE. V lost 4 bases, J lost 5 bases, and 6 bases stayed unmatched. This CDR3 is CASSTTGGANEKLFF. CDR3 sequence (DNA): TGTGCCAGCAGCACCACAGGGGGCGCCAATGAAAAACTGTTTTTT. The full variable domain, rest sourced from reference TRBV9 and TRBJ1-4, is DSGVTQTPKHLITATGQRVTLRCSPRSGDLSVYWYQQSLDQGLQFLIQYYNGEERAKGNILERFSAQQFPDLHSELNLSSLELGDSALYFCASSTTGGANEKLFFGSGTQLSVL.

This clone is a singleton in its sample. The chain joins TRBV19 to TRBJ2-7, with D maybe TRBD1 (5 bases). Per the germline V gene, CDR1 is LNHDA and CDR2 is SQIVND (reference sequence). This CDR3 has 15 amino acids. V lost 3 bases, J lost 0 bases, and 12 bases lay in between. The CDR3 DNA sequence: TGTGCCAGTAGTATTCAAGGGGATGGCTCCTACGAGCAGTACTTC. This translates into CASSIQGDGSYEQYF.

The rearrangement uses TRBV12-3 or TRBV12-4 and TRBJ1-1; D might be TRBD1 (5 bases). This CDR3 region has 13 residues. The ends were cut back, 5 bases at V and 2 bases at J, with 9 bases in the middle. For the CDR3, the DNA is TGTGCCAGCAGTGATCAGGGTAACACTGAAGCTTTCTTT. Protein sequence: CASSDQGNTEAFF.

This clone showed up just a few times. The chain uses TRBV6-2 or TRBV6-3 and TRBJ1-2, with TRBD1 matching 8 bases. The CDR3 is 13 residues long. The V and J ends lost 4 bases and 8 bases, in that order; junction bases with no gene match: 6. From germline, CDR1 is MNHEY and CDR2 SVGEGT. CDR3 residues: CASSSTGQGGYTF. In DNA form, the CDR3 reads TGTGCCAGCAGTTCCACAGGACAGGGCGGCTACACCTTC.